What follows describes a single TCR beta chain. Its antigen is unknown. TCRdb's table, derived via immunoSEQ multiplex PCR, lists solely in-frame clones and lacks some. Found here are around 690,000 clones, 90% of them singletons; the top ten hold 34%. This specimen belongs to a study of shared clonotypes between healthy human individuals. Study-wide results and caveats: A few donors showed sharing of around 5.3% of naive CD4 clonotypes.

The CDR3 contains 12 residues. Germline values: CDR1 SQVTM, CDR2 ANQGSEA. V gave up 7 bases and J gave up 7 bases; unmatched junction bases: 9. This chain uses TRBV29-1 with TRBJ2-7; TRBD1 agrees at 8 bases. The clonotype originates from a man aged 18 to 29 in good health. Some clones in this sample may be carry-over from other donors' samples. The sequenced sample was memory CD8+ T cells from PBMCs. Subset described: CD45RO+ cells pooled with CCR7-negative TemRA cells. The CDR3 region is CSGVGTGAEQYF. CDR3 sequence (DNA): TGCAGCGGGGTGGGGACAGGCGCAGAGCAGTACTTC.